Below, one T cell receptor beta chain is given with its context. This record belongs to a study of cytomegalovirus exposure and HLA in healthy donors. The wider study: Genetic ancestry analysis placed approximately 80% of the 400 or so donors that were genotyped in the Caucasian-associated cluster.

Germline V lookup: CDR1 SGHVS, CDR2 FQNEAQ. CDR3 size: 14 residues. Trimming cost V 4 bases and J 5 bases, with 11 bases left between them. PCR used 60 Vbeta primers and 13 Jbeta primers. This table comes from immunoSEQ multiplex PCR, and its TCRdb copy is limited to in-frame clones, with some not included. The table has some 120,000 clones, about 74% seen once. This receptor was taken from a woman in her fifties or sixties in good health and CMV-seropositive. This chain links TRBV7-8 with TRBJ2-2; D not resolved. The sample consisted of PBMCs. The CDR3 nucleotides read TGTGCCAGCAGCTCCGCCCTAGTGACCGGGGAGCTGTTTTTT. This gives the protein CASSSALVTGELFF.